This TCR beta chain was captured by sequencing in a study of T cells in Graves' hyperthyroidism and ophthalmopathy. Remarks on this clonotype: One base away lies a much larger clone, so this may be a sequencing read error.

Uncontrolled infection, other autoimmune disease, pregnancy or lactation barred patients from enrollment. Amplified TCR beta CDR3 regions derived from RNA transcripts. The study used the HTBI primer set for a first-round RT-PCR of the TCR CDR3. TCRdb itself ran the multiplex PCR reads through MiXCR, one entry per CDR3 protein. The sample holds around 600,000 distinct CDR3 sequences, roughly 16% seen once. The sequenced material came from blood. The receptor's source is a woman in her thirties or forties with Graves' ophthalmopathy.

The CDR3 bases are TGTGTCAGCACCCAGACAGGGAACGGCTATAATTCACCCCTCCACTTT. Encoded protein: CVSTQTGNGYNSPLHF. The chain uses TRBV2 and TRBJ1-6; 7 bases align to TRBD1. The germline V gene encodes CDR1 SNHLY and CDR2 FYNNEI. The CDR3 spans 16 residues.